This paragraph covers one TCR beta chain sequence. Produced via immunoSEQ multiplex PCR; TCRdb's table is partial and in-frame only. This sample has over 850,000 clones; approximately 78% occur once, and the top ten carry more than 0.5%. The sample originates from a study of shared clonotypes between healthy human individuals. The germline CDR1 and CDR2 sequences are SGHNT and YYREEE (reference sequence). This CDR3 spans 15 amino acids. The V end was cut by 4 bases, the J end by 6 bases, with 17 bases between. The receptor was isolated from a man aged 18 to 30 in good health. Some clones in this sample may be carry-over from other donors' samples. Sequenced: memory CD4+ T cells from PBMCs. The subset denotes: CD45RA-negative fraction. This chain joins TRBV5-4 and TRBJ2-1, with no clear D. The CDR3 region is CASSPTPANVNEQFF. The CDR3 bases are TGTGCCAGCAGCCCCACCCCGGCCAATGTCAATGAGCAGTTCTTC. The full variable domain, its missing parts supplied by reference TRBV5-4 and TRBJ2-1, is ETGVTQSPTHLIKTRGQQVTLRCSSQSGHNTVSWYQQALGQGPQFIFQYYREEENGRGNFPPRFSGLQFPNYSSELNVNALELDDSALYLCASSPTPANVNEQFFGPGTRLTVL.